This T cell receptor (beta chain) was identified during a study of STAT5B mutations in CD4+ large granular lymphocyte leukemia. General observations from the study: TRBV06-family usage was enriched in top patient clones (8/27) versus controls (2/35).

The survey-level immunoSEQ assay was used. The method was immunoSEQ multiplex PCR; TCRdb's version includes in-frame clones alone and lacks a portion of them. The sample holds about 31,000 clones, more than 65% seen once. V was clipped by 0 bases and J by 5 bases, with 14 bases between them. The CDR3 consists of 15 residues. Per the germline V gene, CDR1 is SGDLS and CDR2 is YYNGEE. Remarks on this clone: As yet, its antigen is unknown.

The sequencing sample was made of CD4+ T cells from blood buffy coats. J is TRBJ1-1 and V is TRBV9, with D tentatively TRBD1 (6 bases). This clonotype was sampled from a human donor in good health. The CDR3 sequence is CASSVGQVGGTEAFF. DNA for the CDR3: TGTGCCAGCAGCGTAGGACAGGTCGGTGGGACTGAAGCTTTCTTT. Full variable domain (rest looked up from reference TRBV9 and TRBJ1-1): DSGVTQTPKHLITATGQRVTLRCSPRSGDLSVYWYQQSLDQGLQFLIQYYNGEERAKGNILERFSAQQFPDLHSELNLSSLELGDSALYFCASSVGQVGGTEAFFGQGTRLTVV.